This T cell receptor (beta chain) was sequenced during a study of T cells after yellow fever vaccination. Study findings and constraints: There was a small share of clonotypes that showed up in both the CD4 and CD8 compartments. Detected again after the booster were most primary-vaccination clones, at approximately 96% CD4 and 88% CD8. Repertoires obtained by FACS sorting could include abundant clonotypes that entered as contaminants from the bulk population.

In this sample, this clonotype turned up a few times. Its cognate antigen is unknown. 5'RACE template switching added a universal primer site and UMIs to TCR cDNA. TCRdb reprocessed the 5' RACE reads via MiXCR and lists one record per CDR3 protein. The data contain some 260,000 distinct CDR3 sequences, roughly 4.8% of them singletons. This CDR3 region has 15 residues. The V gene lost 2 bases and the J gene lost 6 bases, with 17 bases spanning the gap. The V and J genes are TRBV12-3 or TRBV12-4 and TRBJ2-7; tentative D call: TRBD1 (6 bases). This sequence was found in a young man who received the YFV17D yellow fever vaccine. Material: CD4+ T cells sorted from PBMCs, obtained on the day of the yellow fever booster vaccination. The CDR3 DNA is TGTGCCAGCAGTTTAAGGGGGAAAGGGGCTAGCGAGCAGTACTTC. This gives the protein CASSLRGKGASEQYF.